The 5 T cell receptor beta chains below were found in one sample sequenced in a study of blood T cell repertoires in COVID-19. Data came from immunoSEQ multiplex PCR; TCRdb stores just in-frame clones and leaves some out. This sample has about 100,000 clones, with 86% found just once. The sample was peripheral blood. All receptors derive from a man aged 60 to 75 with acute or convalescent COVID-19.

The CDR3 reads CASSEERLRAANYGYTF. CDR3 sequence (DNA): TGTGCCAGCAGTGAAGAAAGGTTGAGGGCTGCTAACTATGGCTACACCTTC. The rearrangement links TRBV2 to TRBJ1-2; no firm D call. Deletions cut 1 base from V and 0 bases from J, with 15 bases between. This CDR3 comprises 17 residues. Per the germline V gene, CDR1 is SNHLY and CDR2 is FYNNEI.

The chain has TRBV7-9 and TRBJ1-1, with D perhaps TRBD1 (5 bases). Germline V gives CDR1 SEHNR, CDR2 FQNEAQ (reference sequence). V lost 7 bases, J lost 5 bases, and 20 bases lay in between. There are 15 residues in the CDR3. CDR3 in amino acids: CASTSIRASRTEAFF. The CDR3 nucleotides read TGTGCCAGCACCAGTATCAGGGCTAGTAGGACTGAAGCTTTCTTT. Variable domain in full (rest from reference TRBV7-9 and TRBJ1-1): DTGVSQNPRHKITKRGQNVTFRCDPISEHNRLYWYRQTLGQGPEFLTYFQNEAQLEKSRLLSDRFSAERPKGSFSTLEIQRTEQGDSAMYLCASTSIRASRTEAFFGQGTRLTVV.

The rearrangement links TRBV5-5 to TRBJ1-1, with 10 bases identical to TRBD1. The CDR3 spans 15 residues. The junction had 4 bases not matched to a gene; V was cut back by 0 bases and J by 5 bases. Per germline, CDR1 SGHKS and CDR2 YYEKEE (reference sequence). CDR3 residues: CASSLVGTGVTEAFF. CDR3 coding DNA: TGTGCCAGCAGCTTGGTCGGGACAGGGGTTACTGAAGCTTTCTTT.

V and J are TRBV7-9 and TRBJ2-5; TRBD2 is a possible D gene (6 bases). Trimming pared 4 bases from V and 4 bases from J, leaving 13 bases between. The CDR3 loop spans 14 amino acids. The germline V gene encodes CDR1 SEHNR and CDR2 FQNEAQ (reference sequence). CDR3: CASSSGGVGETQYF. The CDR3 DNA reads as TGTGCCAGCAGCTCAGGCGGGGTTGGAGAGACCCAGTACTTC.

The J gene is TRBJ1-4, the V gene TRBV20-1; a possible D gene is TRBD1 (6 bases). The CDR3 is 15 amino acids. Germline V gene lookup returns CDR1 DFQATT and CDR2 SNEGSKA (reference sequence). Trimming stripped 3 bases from V and 7 bases from J, with 18 bases between. The CDR3 nucleotides read TGCAGTGCTAGTACCGGGGGCGGGGGTGGTGAAAAACTGTTTTTT. Translation: CSASTGGGGGEKLFF.